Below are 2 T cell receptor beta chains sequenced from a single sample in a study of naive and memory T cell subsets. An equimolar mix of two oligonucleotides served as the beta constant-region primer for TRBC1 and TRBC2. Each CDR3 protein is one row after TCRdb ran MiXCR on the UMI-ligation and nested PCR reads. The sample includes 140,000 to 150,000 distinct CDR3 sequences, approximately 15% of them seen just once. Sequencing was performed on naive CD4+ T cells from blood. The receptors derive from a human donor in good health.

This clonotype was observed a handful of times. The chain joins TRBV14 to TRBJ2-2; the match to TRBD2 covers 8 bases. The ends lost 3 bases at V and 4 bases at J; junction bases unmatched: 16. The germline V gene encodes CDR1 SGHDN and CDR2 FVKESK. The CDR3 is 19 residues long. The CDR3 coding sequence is TGTGCCAGCAGCCATGATGCTCGGATAGCGGGATATACCACCGGGGAGCTGTTTTTT. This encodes CASSHDARIAGYTTGELFF.

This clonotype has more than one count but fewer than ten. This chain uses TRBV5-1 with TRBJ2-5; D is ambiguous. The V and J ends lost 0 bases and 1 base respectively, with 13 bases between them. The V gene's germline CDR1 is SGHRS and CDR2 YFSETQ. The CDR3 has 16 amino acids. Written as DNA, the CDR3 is TGCGCCAGCAGCTTGGTCTCCCGGGCCTTCCAAGAGACCCAGTACTTC. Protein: CASSLVSRAFQETQYF.